A single T cell receptor beta chain is shown here with its context. Its antigen is unknown. No base quality information exists; no much larger clone differs at one position. The sample comes from a study of shared clonotypes between healthy human individuals (dated by TCRdb to 2018 to 2021). Looking at the study overall: The cohort included a few men and a couple of women between 18 and 49 years of age. Different laboratories and diverse techniques were used to prepare libraries and sequence TCR repertoires, to increase sequencing depth and limit assay-specific biases. Each donor's leukapheresis produced roughly between roughly 0.85 and 10 billion PBMCs. Per donor, three plates each were used for CD4 naive and CD4 memory, two for CD8 naive, and one for CD8 memory. To estimate repertoire size and how much clonotypes are shared between individuals, the study performed deep sequencing of blood TCR repertoires from about five healthy adults. The paper as a whole reports these results and caveats: Because the study included a small number of donors, the genetic and exposure-history diversity represented was limited. Naive subsets generally had larger estimated clonotype richness than memory subsets did. Pairwise subsampling led to the expectation that sequencing depth would affect the degree of clonotype sharing among donors. Compared with non-shared clonotypes, the clonotypes found in all four sorted-subset donors had higher generation probabilities. Incomplete sequencing was indicated by rarefaction of sorted-subset datasets, despite the large sequencing depth. Sampling was restricted to blood, and TCR repertoires in tissue are likely to differ from TCR repertoires in blood. Sharing across several donors was observed for 4.5% to 6.5% of naive CD4, about 3.2% of naive CD8, about 2.5% of memory CD4, and less than 0.45% of memory CD8 clonotypes.

Using the deep immunoSEQ assay, multiplex PCR amplified TCR CDR3 regions from genomic DNA. Genomic DNA extracted from each cell subset was distributed evenly over all wells of several immunoSEQ 96-well plates, and each plate served as one replicate. For sorted subsets, roughly 200 ng genomic DNA, equal to about 30,000 T cell genomes, was loaded into each replicate PCR. The purified libraries were quantified using a Qubit 3.0 fluorometer, sized with a Bioanalyzer 2100, and then quantified again using the KAPA Library Quantification kit. Every immunoSEQ 96-well plate was sequenced on a separate single-read 150-cycle Illumina NextSeq 550 flow cell. On the authors' methods: The immunoSEQ output contained only junctional sequences without quality scores, so filtering could not match that applied to full-length reads. Sequences were annotated with PyIR, a Python wrapper for IgBLAST v1.9, and V/J genes and CDR3 were assigned using IMGT germline references. Reads with weak V/J assignments (E-value above 1e-6), missing CDR3, stop codons, out-of-frame junctions, or ambiguous translated residues were removed. V3J clonotypes were defined as sequences sharing the same inferred V gene, J gene, and CDR3 amino acid sequence. The percentage overlap between two repertoires was calculated by dividing the number of shared unique clonotypes by the size of the smaller repertoire. RTK rarefaction, the Chao1 estimator, and Recon v2.1 estimates of unobserved clonotypes were used to assess repertoire richness. OLGA was used to compute generation probabilities for all TCRbeta clonotypes that the gDNA method yielded from a handful of donors. The table comes from immuneACCESS by way of TCRdb, which keeps in-frame sequences with V and J called. Part of the clones is missing from these tables; in studies checked, under half for an unresolved V gene and the rest for unknown reasons. D and trimming were read from the DNA, whereas the V and J calls and clone size are those reported in that table. The sample includes about 1 million clones, with approximately 70% observed a single time. The biggest ten clones account for approximately 1.5% of the sample.

The donors were healthy, HIV-negative adults who had no recently reported acute infections or vaccinations. Only Caucasian adults living in Nashville, Tennessee, USA were represented among the donors. CD4+ T cells were enriched through magnetic negative selection, after which naive cells were positively selected on CD45RA and the remaining negative fraction served as the memory subset. Blood was collected by leukapheresis, and PBMCs were isolated by Ficoll-Histopaque density gradient centrifugation and then cryopreserved in liquid nitrogen vapor phase. Analytical flow cytometry was used to check the purity and quantity of each magnetically sorted T cell population. Each sorted fraction had its genomic DNA isolated and then quantified by UV absorbance on a Nanodrop 2000c. The CDR3 sequence holds 15 residues, the cysteine and phenylalanine included. Only the CDR3 DNA is retained, 45 bases long and in frame from the first base. V loses 4 bases at its end and J loses 3 bases; junction bases beyond the gene matches: 6. CDR1 is given as MNHNY and CDR2 as SVGAGI, both from the germline V gene (reference sequence).

The chain is assembled from TRBV6-6 and TRBJ2-7; 10 bases in between match TRBD1. The receptor was derived from a man younger than 35 in good health. What was sequenced was memory CD4+ T cells sorted from blood. This specimen's cell subset or site label, interpreted: CD45RA-negative fraction. In nucleotide form, the sequence is TGTGCCAGCAGTTCTACGGGACAGGGGAGCTACGAGCAGTACTTC. This codes for CASSSTGQGSYEQYF.